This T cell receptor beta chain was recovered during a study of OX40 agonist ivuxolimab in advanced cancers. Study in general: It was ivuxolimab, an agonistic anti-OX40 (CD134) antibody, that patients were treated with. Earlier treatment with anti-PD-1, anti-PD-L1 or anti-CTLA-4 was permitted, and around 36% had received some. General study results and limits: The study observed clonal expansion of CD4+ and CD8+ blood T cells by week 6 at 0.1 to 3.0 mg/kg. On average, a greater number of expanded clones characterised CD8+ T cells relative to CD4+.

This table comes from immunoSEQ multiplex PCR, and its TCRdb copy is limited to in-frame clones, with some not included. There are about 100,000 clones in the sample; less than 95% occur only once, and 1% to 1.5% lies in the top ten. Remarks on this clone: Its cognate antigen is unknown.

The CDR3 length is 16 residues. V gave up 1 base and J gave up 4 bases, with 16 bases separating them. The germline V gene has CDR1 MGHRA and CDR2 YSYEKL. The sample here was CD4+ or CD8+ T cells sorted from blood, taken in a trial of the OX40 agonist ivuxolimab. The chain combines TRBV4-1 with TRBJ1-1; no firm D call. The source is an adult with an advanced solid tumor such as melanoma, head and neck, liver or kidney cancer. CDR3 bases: TGCGCCAGCAGCCAAGTGCCCAAACCATTCAGCACTGAAGCTTTCTTT. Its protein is CASSQVPKPFSTEAFF.